One sample yielded the 18 T cell receptor beta chains listed below, sequenced in a study of CD8+ T cells in alopecia areata. Sequencing templates came from extracted RNA that was reverse transcribed into cDNA. Some clones are missing from TCRdb's copy, which holds only in-frame ones; the method was immunoSEQ multiplex PCR. The repertoire holds roughly 200,000 clones, with approximately 53% as singletons. The sequenced material came from CD8+ T cells sorted from blood. The receptors originated from a human donor in good health.

This clone appeared a single time. The sample contains more than one DNA sequence encoding this CDR3. This rearrangement joins TRBV29-1 to TRBJ2-2; no firm D call. Germline V CDR1 and CDR2: SQVTM, ANQGSEA. CDR3 length: 12 amino acids. The V end lost 4 bases, the J end lost 4 bases, and 7 bases lay between the germline ends. This CDR3 is CSVAGGTGELFF. CDR3 bases: TGCAGCGTTGCGGGTGGCACCGGGGAGCTGTTTTTT.

J is TRBJ1-1 and V is TRBV5-1; D perhaps matches TRBD1 (5 bases). Trimming shortened V by 0 bases and J by 5 bases, and 14 bases separated the two germline ends. This CDR3 comprises 15 residues. Germline V gene data show CDR1 as SGHRS and CDR2 as YFSETQ. The CDR3 spells CASSLAPGVGTEAFF. In DNA, the CDR3 is TGCGCCAGCAGCTTGGCCCCGGGGGTGGGAACTGAAGCTTTCTTT.

The chain employs TRBV4-1 and TRBJ2-7; 7 bases are shared with TRBD1. V gave up 0 bases and J gave up 1 base; unmatched junction bases: 9. The germline V gene encodes CDR1 MGHRA and CDR2 YSYEKL. There are 17 residues in the CDR3. CDR3 sequence reads: CASSQEGEQGLSYEQYF. The CDR3 coding sequence is TGCGCCAGCAGCCAAGAGGGGGAACAGGGGCTATCCTACGAGCAGTACTTC.

The CDR3 is CASSMHVNYNEQFF. CDR3 sequence (DNA): TGCGCCAGCAGCATGCATGTCAACTACAATGAGCAGTTCTTC. J is TRBJ2-1 and V is TRBV5-1; D is unclear. Germline loops: CDR1 SGHRS, CDR2 YFSETQ. V was pared by 4 bases and J by 3 bases, with 11 bases between. The CDR3 sequence is 14 residues long.

The rearrangement links TRBV2 to TRBJ1-1; D remains unclear. Trimming stripped 8 bases from V and 1 base from J, with 11 bases between. The CDR3 loop spans 13 amino acids. Germline values: CDR1 SNHLY, CDR2 FYNNEI. The CDR3 region is CASRDAANTEAFF. In nucleotides, the CDR3 is TGTGCCAGCCGCGATGCCGCGAACACTGAAGCTTTCTTT. The variable domain in full, completed from reference TRBV2 and TRBJ1-1, reads EPEVTQTPSHQVTQMGQEVILRCVPISNHLYFYWYRQILGQKVEFLVSFYNNEISEKSEIFDDQFSVERPDGSNFTLKIRSTKLEDSAMYFCASRDAANTEAFFGQGTRLTVV.

The chain joins TRBV6-5 to TRBJ2-2; no firm D call. Trimming took 6 bases from V and 1 from J, leaving 9 bases between them. The germline V gene encodes CDR1 MNHEY and CDR2 SVGAGI. The CDR3 loop spans 14 amino acids. CDR3 sequence (DNA): TGTGCCAGCAGCCTAGGTGTGAACACCGGGGAGCTGTTTTTT. Translating gives CASSLGVNTGELFF.

J is TRBJ2-7 and V is TRBV7-2; D is possibly TRBD2 (7 bases). There are 15 residues in the CDR3. V gave up 1 base and J gave up 7 bases, with 17 bases separating them. CDR1 and CDR2 from the germline V gene are SGHTA and FQGNSA. This chain's CDR3 is CASSLDLAGAREQYF. Written as DNA, the CDR3 is TGTGCCAGCAGCTTAGATCTGGCGGGGGCGCGGGAGCAGTACTTC. Full variable domain (missing parts from reference TRBV7-2 and TRBJ2-7): GAGVSQSPSNKVTEKGKDVELRCDPISGHTALYWYRQSLGQGLEFLIYFQGNSAPDKSGLPSDRFSAERTGGSVSTLTIQRTQQEDSAVYLCASSLDLAGAREQYFGPGTRLTVT.

The genes are TRBV9 and TRBJ1-6, with no clear D. The CDR3 loop spans 15 amino acids. Germline CDR1 is SGDLS and CDR2 is YYNGEE. Trimming stripped 3 bases from V and 5 bases from J, with 12 bases between. The CDR3 spells CASSGRTDDNSPLHF. In DNA form, the CDR3 reads TGTGCCAGCAGCGGGCGGACGGATGATAATTCACCCCTCCACTTT.

A few counts support this clone. This chain joins TRBV10-1 and TRBJ2-5; D gene ambiguous. The CDR3 has 13 amino acids. Germline CDR1 reads WNHNN; CDR2 reads SYGVQD (reference sequence). V lost 3 bases to trimming and J lost 4 bases, with 9 bases between them. In nucleotides, the CDR3 is TGCGCCAGCAGTGACGGTGGAGTAGAGACCCAGTACTTC. This codes for CASSDGGVETQYF.

This clone was picked up one time. This chain links TRBV7-6 with TRBJ2-6; D might be TRBD2 (6 bases). The germline V gene encodes CDR1 SGHVS and CDR2 FNYEAQ. The ends were cut back, 4 bases at V and 0 bases at J, with 19 bases in the middle. The CDR3 is 19 residues long. The CDR3 DNA is TGTGCCAGCAGCTCCCTAGCGTCCGGGGGTGGCTCTGGGGCCAACGTCCTGACTTTC. Residues: CASSSLASGGGSGANVLTF.

By proportion, this clone is medium-sized (0.01 to 0.1%). The rearrangement links TRBV6-4 to TRBJ2-1; D call uncertain. The CDR3 covers 11 residues. The V end was cut by 0 bases, the J end by 8 bases, with 2 bases between. Germline CDR1 MRHNA, CDR2 SNTAGT. CDR3: CASSDSHEQFF. The CDR3 coding sequence is TGTGCCAGCAGTGACTCCCATGAGCAGTTCTTC.

This clone has only a few counts. The chain employs TRBV29-1 and TRBJ2-7; 8 bases map to TRBD1. V shed 4 bases, J shed 7 bases, and the junction held 6 bases outside the gene matches. Germline-derived CDR1 and CDR2 are SQVTM and ANQGSEA. The CDR3 has 12 residues. In DNA, the CDR3 is TGCAGCGTTGTCCAGGGGGCAGGTGAGCAGTACTTC. Residues: CSVVQGAGEQYF.

The chain is built from TRBV5-4 and TRBJ1-6; 11 positions match TRBD1. Germline V gene lookup returns CDR1 SGHNT and CDR2 YYREEE (reference sequence). The CDR3 is 16 residues long. V gave up 4 bases and J gave up 9 bases; unmatched junction bases: 9. CDR3: CASSARTGQGVSPLHF. In nucleotides, the CDR3 is TGTGCCAGCAGCGCCCGCACGGGACAGGGGGTTTCACCCCTCCACTTT.

The V call is TRBV27, the J call TRBJ1-5, with 7 bases aligning to TRBD1. Germline V gene sequence: CDR1 MNHEY, CDR2 SMNVEV (reference sequence). This CDR3 contains 13 residues. The junction had 6 bases not matched to a gene; V was cut back by 8 bases and J by 5 bases. The CDR3 DNA is TGTGCCAGCGCCGGACAGGACCATCAGCCCCAGCATTTT. It codes for CASAGQDHQPQHF.

The V and J genes are TRBV7-8 and TRBJ1-1; D is undetermined. V lost 3 bases, J lost 4 bases, and 12 bases lay in between. Germline V gene data show CDR1 as SGHVS and CDR2 as FQNEAQ. The CDR3 extends over 14 amino acids. This CDR3 reads CASSFQDLGTEAFF. The CDR3 DNA follows: TGTGCCAGCAGCTTTCAGGACCTGGGCACTGAAGCTTTCTTT. The whole variable domain, remainder taken from reference TRBV7-8 and TRBJ1-1, is GAGVSQSPRYKVAKRGQDVALRCDPISGHVSLFWYQQALGQGPEFLTYFQNEAQLDKSGLPSDRFFAERPEGSVSTLKIQRTQQEDSAVYLCASSFQDLGTEAFFGQGTRLTVV.

This rearrangement joins TRBV4-2 to TRBJ2-7; 7 bases are a match to TRBD1. Trimming cost V 3 bases and J 7 bases; bases outside gene matches: 12. The CDR3 spans 15 residues. Germline assignment: CDR1 LGHNA and CDR2 YNFKEQ. The CDR3 is CASSQGTGVVREQYF. CDR3 bases: TGTGCCAGCAGCCAGGGTACAGGGGTGGTAAGGGAGCAGTACTTC.

The chain uses TRBV29-1 and TRBJ1-1; D perhaps matches TRBD1 (6 bases). The germline V gene encodes CDR1 SQVTM and CDR2 ANQGSEA. The CDR3 extends over 10 amino acids. The V and J ends lost 5 bases and 10 bases respectively, with 11 bases between them. CDR3 in amino acids: CSVTTGLAFF. CDR3 sequence (DNA): TGCAGCGTTACTACAGGGCTAGCTTTCTTT.

This chain links TRBV6-5 with TRBJ2-7; D remains ambiguous. Germline CDR1 is MNHEY and CDR2 is SVGAGI. With 3 bases removed from V and 7 bases from J, the gap between germline ends came to 22 bases. This CDR3 has 16 amino acids. CDR3: CASSYRPDEAPREQYF. The CDR3 DNA follows: TGTGCCAGCAGTTATCGCCCCGACGAGGCGCCACGGGAGCAGTACTTC.